This T cell receptor (beta chain) originates from a study of cytomegalovirus exposure and HLA in healthy donors. This clone was recorded a few times. Its target is not known. Per germline, CDR1 MNHNY and CDR2 SVGAGI (reference sequence). The CDR3 is 15 residues long. V was pared by 7 bases and J by 2 bases, with 15 bases between. The PCR had 60 Vbeta and 13 Jbeta primers. Method: immunoSEQ multiplex PCR; TCRdb's copy keeps in-frame clones and lacks some. This table holds some 130,000 clones, approximately 60% found once. General study results and limits: TCR beta V- and J-gene trimming was later associated with a missense DCLRE1C variant. The Asian-associated ancestry cluster reportedly had fewer N-insertions than the approximately 670-donor mean in a later analysis. Data from an earlier analysis indicated that most TCR beta V segments were productive either about 87% or about 30% of the time.

This clonotype was obtained from a human donor in good health. Material for sequencing was PBMCs. The chain combines TRBV6-6 with TRBJ2-1; D is perhaps TRBD1 (7 bases). CDR3 sequence: CASKPRGDAYNEQFF. CDR3 nucleotides: TGTGCCAGCAAACCCAGGGGGGATGCCTACAATGAGCAGTTCTTC.